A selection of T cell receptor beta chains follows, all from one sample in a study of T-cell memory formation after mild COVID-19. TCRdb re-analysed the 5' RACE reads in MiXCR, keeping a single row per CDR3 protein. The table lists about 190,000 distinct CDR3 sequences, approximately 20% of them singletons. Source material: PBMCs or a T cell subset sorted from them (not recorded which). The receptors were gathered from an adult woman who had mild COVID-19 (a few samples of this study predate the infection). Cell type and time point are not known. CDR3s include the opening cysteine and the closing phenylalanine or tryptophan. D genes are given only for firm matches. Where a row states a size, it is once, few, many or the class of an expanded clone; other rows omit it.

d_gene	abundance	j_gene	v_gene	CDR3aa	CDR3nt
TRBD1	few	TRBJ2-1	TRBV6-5	CATQGQARAEQFF	TGTGCCACCCAAGGACAGGCACGGGCGGAGCAGTTCTTC
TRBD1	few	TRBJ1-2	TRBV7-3	CASSFGQGSGYTF	TGTGCCAGCAGCTTCGGACAGGGTAGTGGCTACACCTTC
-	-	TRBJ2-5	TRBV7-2	CASSLGAAQETQYF	TGTGCCAGCAGCTTAGGGGCAGCCCAAGAGACCCAGTACTTC
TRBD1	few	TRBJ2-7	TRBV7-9	CASSLEGGHYEQYF	TGTGCCAGCAGCTTAGAAGGGGGCCACTACGAGCAGTACTTC
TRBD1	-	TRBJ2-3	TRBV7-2	CASSSSRGRSTDTQYF	TGTGCCAGCAGCTCTTCCAGGGGGCGATCGACAGATACGCAGTATTTT
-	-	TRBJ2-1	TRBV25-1	CASSEYSPAKMGQFF	TGTGCCAGCAGTGAATATTCTCCCGCCAAGATGGGGCAGTTCTTC
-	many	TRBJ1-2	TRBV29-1	CSEATGMGYTF	TGCAGCGAAGCCACAGGGATGGGCTACACCTTC
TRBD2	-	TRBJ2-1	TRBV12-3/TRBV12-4	CASSPPGSGMRYNEQFF	TGTGCCAGCAGTCCCCCCGGCAGCGGGATGAGGTACAATGAGCAGTTCTTC
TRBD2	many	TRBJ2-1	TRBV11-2	CASSPTSGRRNEQFF	TGTGCCAGCAGTCCGACTAGCGGGAGGCGTAATGAGCAGTTCTTC
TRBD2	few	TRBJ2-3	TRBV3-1	CASSQGTSGVADTQYF	TGTGCCAGCAGCCAAGGGACTAGCGGGGTTGCAGATACGCAGTATTTT
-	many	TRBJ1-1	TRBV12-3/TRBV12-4	CASSFGRTTELAFF	TGTGCCAGCAGTTTCGGGCGAACCACTGAATTGGCTTTCTTT
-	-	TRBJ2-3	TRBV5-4	CASSFKLAIDTQYF	TGTGCCAGCAGCTTTAAACTAGCAATAGATACGCAGTATTTT
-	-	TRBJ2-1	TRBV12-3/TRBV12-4	CDSTLRTGQYNEQFF	TGTGACAGCACTCTTCGGACGGGACAATACAATGAGCAGTTCTTC
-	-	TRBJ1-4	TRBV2	CASSRTQLNEKLFF	TGTGCCAGCAGCCGGACACAACTCAATGAAAAACTGTTTTTT
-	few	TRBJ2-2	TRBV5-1	CASSFSTNTGELFF	TGCGCCAGCAGCTTTTCAACGAACACCGGGGAGCTGTTTTTT
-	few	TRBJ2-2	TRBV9	CASSVDEGGGAGELFF	TGTGCCAGCAGCGTAGATGAGGGAGGAGGGGCCGGGGAGCTGTTTTTT
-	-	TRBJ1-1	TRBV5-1	CASSFIQGYMNTEAFF	TGCGCCAGCAGCTTTATACAGGGTTACATGAACACTGAAGCTTTCTTT
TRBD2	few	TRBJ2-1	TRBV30	CAWMVAGGPRDEQFF	TGTGCCTGGATGGTAGCGGGAGGCCCACGCGATGAGCAGTTCTTC
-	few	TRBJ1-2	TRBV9	CASSSTRSRGYTF	TGTGCCAGCAGCTCCACGCGGTCTCGAGGCTACACCTTC
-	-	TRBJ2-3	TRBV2	CASSDLRDLQYF	TGTGCCAGCAGTGACCTCCGGGACCTGCAGTATTTT
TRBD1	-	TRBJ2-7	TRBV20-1	CSADRIGTGLIHEQYF	TGCAGTGCCGATAGAATAGGGACAGGTTTAATCCACGAGCAGTACTTC
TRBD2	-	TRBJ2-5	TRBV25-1	CASSQTSGGQGTQYF	TGTGCCAGCAGCCAGACTAGCGGGGGGCAGGGGACCCAGTACTTC
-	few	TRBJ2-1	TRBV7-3	CASSIGGSRNEQFF	TGTGCCAGCAGCATAGGGGGGTCGAGGAATGAGCAGTTCTTC
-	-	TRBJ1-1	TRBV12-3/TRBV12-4	CASSSPWNAEAFF	TGTGCCAGCAGTTCCCCCTGGAACGCTGAAGCTTTCTTT
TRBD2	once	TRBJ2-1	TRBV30	CAWSFTSGGASEQFF	TGTGCCTGGAGTTTTACTAGCGGGGGGGCCTCTGAGCAGTTCTTC
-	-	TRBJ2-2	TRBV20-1	CSARGGGNTGELFF	TGCAGTGCCAGGGGCGGAGGTAACACCGGGGAGCTGTTTTTT
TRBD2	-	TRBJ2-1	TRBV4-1	CASGEGLAGYNEQFF	TGCGCCAGCGGAGAGGGACTAGCGGGGTACAATGAGCAGTTCTTC
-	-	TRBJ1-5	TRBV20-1	CSAQPGTNQPQHF	TGCAGTGCACAGCCAGGCACCAATCAGCCCCAGCATTTT
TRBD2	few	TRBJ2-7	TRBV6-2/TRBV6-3	CASRDKIAGVSYEQYF	TGTGCCAGCAGAGATAAAATAGCGGGAGTTTCCTACGAGCAGTACTTC
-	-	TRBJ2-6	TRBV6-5	CASSFSVNSGANVLTF	TGTGCCAGCAGTTTTTCAGTGAACTCTGGGGCCAACGTCCTGACTTTC
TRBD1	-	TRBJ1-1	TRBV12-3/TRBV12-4	CASRFNRGEGEAFF	TGTGCCAGCAGATTCAACAGGGGAGAGGGTGAAGCTTTCTTT
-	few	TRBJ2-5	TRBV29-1	CSVGQRQETQYF	TGCAGCGTCGGACAGCGCCAAGAGACCCAGTACTTC